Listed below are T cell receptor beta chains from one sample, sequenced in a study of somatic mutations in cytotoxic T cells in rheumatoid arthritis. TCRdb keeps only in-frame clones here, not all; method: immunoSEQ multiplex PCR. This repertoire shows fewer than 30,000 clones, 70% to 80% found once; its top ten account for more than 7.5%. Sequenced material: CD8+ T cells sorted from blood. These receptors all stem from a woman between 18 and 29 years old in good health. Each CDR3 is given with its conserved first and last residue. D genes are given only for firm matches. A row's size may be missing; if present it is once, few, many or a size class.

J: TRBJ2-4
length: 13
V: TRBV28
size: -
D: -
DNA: TGTGCCAGCACTGCCGGGACTCAAAACATTCAGTACTTC
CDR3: CASTAGTQNIQYF

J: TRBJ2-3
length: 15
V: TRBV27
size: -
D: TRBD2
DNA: TGTGCCAGCACCTTAGGTAGCGGGAGTGGAGATACGCAGTATTTT
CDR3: CASTLGSGSGDTQYF

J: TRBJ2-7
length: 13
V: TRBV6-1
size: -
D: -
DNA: TGTGCCAGCAGTGAAGATTATACCTACGAGCAGTACTTC
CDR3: CASSEDYTYEQYF

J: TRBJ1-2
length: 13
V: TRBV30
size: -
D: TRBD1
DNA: TGTGCCTGGAGTCCCGACAGGGCGTATGGCTACACCTTC
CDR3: CAWSPDRAYGYTF

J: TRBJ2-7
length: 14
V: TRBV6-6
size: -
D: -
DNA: TGTGCCAGCAATCCACGAGGATACTACTACGAGCAGTACTTC
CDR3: CASNPRGYYYEQYF

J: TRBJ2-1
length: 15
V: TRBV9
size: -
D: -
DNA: TGTGCCAGCAGCGTAAAGGGTCACCTTAACAATGAGCAGTTCTTC
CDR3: CASSVKGHLNNEQFF

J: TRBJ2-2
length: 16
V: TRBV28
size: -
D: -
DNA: TGTGCCAGCAGTCCCATCCCCGTCTTGGGCTTCGGGGAGCTGTTTTTT
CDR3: CASSPIPVLGFGELFF

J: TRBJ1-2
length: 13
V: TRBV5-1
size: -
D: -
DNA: TGCGCCAGCAGCGGGGTGACAGACCATGGCTACACCTTC
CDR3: CASSGVTDHGYTF

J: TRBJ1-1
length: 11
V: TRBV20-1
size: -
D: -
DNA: TGCAGTGCTAGTACCGGCACTGAAGCTTTCTTT
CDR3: CSASTGTEAFF

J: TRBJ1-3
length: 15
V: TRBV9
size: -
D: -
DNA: TGTGCCAGCAGCGTAGGTCAGTCCTCTGGAAACACCATATATTTT
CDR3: CASSVGQSSGNTIYF

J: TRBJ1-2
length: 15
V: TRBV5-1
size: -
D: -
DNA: TGCGCCAGCAGCCCCATGTGGACAGACGTATATGGCTACACCTTC
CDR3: CASSPMWTDVYGYTF

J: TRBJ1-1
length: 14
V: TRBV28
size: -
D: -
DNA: TGTGCCAGCAGTTTACCGGGGCCGAACACTGAAGCTTTCTTT
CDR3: CASSLPGPNTEAFF

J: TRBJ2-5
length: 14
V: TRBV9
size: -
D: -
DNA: TGTGCCAGCAGCGTAGCCCCGTACCAAGAGACCCAGTACTTC
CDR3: CASSVAPYQETQYF

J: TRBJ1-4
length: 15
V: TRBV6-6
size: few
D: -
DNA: TGTGCCAGCACCCGGAGGGGATACAGGGATGAAAAACTGTTTTTT
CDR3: CASTRRGYRDEKLFF

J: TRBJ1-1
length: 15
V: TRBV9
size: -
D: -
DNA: TGTGCCAGCAGCGTAAACAGCGGGGCGAACACTGAAGCTTTCTTT
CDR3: CASSVNSGANTEAFF

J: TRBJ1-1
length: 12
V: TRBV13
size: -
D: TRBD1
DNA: TGTGCCAGCGGGACAGGGAACACTGAAGCTTTCTTT
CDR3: CASGTGNTEAFF

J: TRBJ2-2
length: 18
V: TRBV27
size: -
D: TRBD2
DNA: TGTGCCAGCAGTTTAGGACTAGCGGGGGGTTCGTACACCGGGGAGCTGTTTTTT
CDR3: CASSLGLAGGSYTGELFF

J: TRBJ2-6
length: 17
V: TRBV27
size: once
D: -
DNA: TGTGCCAGCAGCCGTCTGGGGGGCCTGGGTGGGGCCAACGTCCTGACTTTC
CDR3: CASSRLGGLGGANVLTF

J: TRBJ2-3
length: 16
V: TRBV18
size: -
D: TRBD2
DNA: TGTGCCAGCTCACCAGGACTAGCGGGAGGAACAGATACGCAGTATTTT
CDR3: CASSPGLAGGTDTQYF

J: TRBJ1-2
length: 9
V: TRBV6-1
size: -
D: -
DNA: TGTGCCACCTCGGGGGGCGACACCTTC
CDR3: CATSGGDTF

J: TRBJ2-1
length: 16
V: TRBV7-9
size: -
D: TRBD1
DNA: TGTGCCAGCAGCATCGTCCCGGGACAGGGTTACAATGAGCAGTTCTTC
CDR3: CASSIVPGQGYNEQFF

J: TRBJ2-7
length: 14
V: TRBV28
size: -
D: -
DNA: TGTGCCAGCAGTTTTCAGGGTAGCTCCTACGAGCAGTACTTC
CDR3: CASSFQGSSYEQYF

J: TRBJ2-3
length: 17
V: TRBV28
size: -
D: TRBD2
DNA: TGTGCCAGCAGTTCCTACGGACTAGCGGGAAGCTCAGATACGCAGTATTTT
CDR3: CASSSYGLAGSSDTQYF

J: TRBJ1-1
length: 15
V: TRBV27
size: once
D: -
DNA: TGTGCCAGCAGTTTACTGCCACAGCGAAACACTGAAGCTTTCTTT
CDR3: CASSLLPQRNTEAFF

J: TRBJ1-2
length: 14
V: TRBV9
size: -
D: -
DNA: TGTGCCAGCAGCCCAGAGGGGACTACTTATGGCTACACCTTC
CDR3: CASSPEGTTYGYTF

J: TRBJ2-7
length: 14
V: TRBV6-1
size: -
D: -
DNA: TGTGCCAGCAGTGGTAACCAAAGGGGCTACGAGCAGTACTTC
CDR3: CASSGNQRGYEQYF

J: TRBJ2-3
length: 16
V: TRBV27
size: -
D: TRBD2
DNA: TGTGCCAGCAGTTTCGCCCGCGGGAGCAACACAGATACGCAGTATTTT
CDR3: CASSFARGSNTDTQYF

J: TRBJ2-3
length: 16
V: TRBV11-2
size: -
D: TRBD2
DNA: TGTGCCAGCAGCACACGTGGCGGGAGGACCTCAGATACGCAGTATTTT
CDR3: CASSTRGGRTSDTQYF

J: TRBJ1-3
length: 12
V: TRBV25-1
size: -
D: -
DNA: TGTGCCAGCAGTGAATCTGGAAACACCATATATTTT
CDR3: CASSESGNTIYF

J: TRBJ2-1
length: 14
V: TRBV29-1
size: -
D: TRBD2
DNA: TGCAGCGGGGGGCTAGCGGGGGGGTACAATGAGCAGTTCTTC
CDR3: CSGGLAGGYNEQFF

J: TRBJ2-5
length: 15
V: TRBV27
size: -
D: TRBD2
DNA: TGTGCCAGCAGTCCTGGGACTAGCGGGAAAGAGACCCAGTACTTC
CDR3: CASSPGTSGKETQYF

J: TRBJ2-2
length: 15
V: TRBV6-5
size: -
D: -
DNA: TGTGCCAGCAGTAACAGGGAGGCGTTCACCGGGGAGCTGTTTTTT
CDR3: CASSNREAFTGELFF

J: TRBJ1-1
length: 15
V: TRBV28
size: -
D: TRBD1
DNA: TGTGCCAGCAGTCCCCGGGACAGGGGTAACACTGAAGCTTTCTTT
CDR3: CASSPRDRGNTEAFF

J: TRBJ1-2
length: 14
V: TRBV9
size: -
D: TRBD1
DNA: TGTGCCAGCAGCGGATGGGACAGGGATATTGGCTACACCTTC
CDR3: CASSGWDRDIGYTF

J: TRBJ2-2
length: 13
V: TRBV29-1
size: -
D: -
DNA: TGCAGCGTTGTACGGTCGAACACCGGGGAGCTGTTTTTT
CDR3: CSVVRSNTGELFF

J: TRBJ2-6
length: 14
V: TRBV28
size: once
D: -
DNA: TGTGCCAGCAGTTTAGATCTTGGGGCCAACGTCCTGACTTTC
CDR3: CASSLDLGANVLTF

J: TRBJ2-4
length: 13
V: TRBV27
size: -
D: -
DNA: TGTGCCAGCAGTTTCTCGGTCTTAAACATTCAGTACTTC
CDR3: CASSFSVLNIQYF

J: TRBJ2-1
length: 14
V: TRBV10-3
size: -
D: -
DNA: TGTGCCATCAGTGGCGGGGGCGGATTGAATGAGCAGTTCTTC
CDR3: CAISGGGGLNEQFF

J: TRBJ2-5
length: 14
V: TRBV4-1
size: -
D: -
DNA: TGCGCCAGCAGCCAAGTGACAGGTCAAGAGACCCAGTACTTC
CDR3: CASSQVTGQETQYF

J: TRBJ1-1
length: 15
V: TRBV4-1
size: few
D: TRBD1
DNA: TGCGCCAGCAGCCGGAGACAGGGCGCGAACACTGAAGCTTTCTTT
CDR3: CASSRRQGANTEAFF

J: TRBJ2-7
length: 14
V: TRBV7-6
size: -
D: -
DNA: TGTGCCAGCGGGTCCCGGGACACGACGTACGAGCAGTACTTC
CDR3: CASGSRDTTYEQYF

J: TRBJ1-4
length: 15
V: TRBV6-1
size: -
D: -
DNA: TGTGCCAGCAGTCCGTCCCGGGGAACTAATGAAAAACTGTTTTTT
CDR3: CASSPSRGTNEKLFF

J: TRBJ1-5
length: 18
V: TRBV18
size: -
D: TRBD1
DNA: TGTGCCAGCTCACCAGAGGGACAGGGACCTTATAGCAATCAGCCCCAGCATTTT
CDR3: CASSPEGQGPYSNQPQHF

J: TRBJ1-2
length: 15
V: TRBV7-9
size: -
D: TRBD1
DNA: TGTGCCAGCAGCTTAGCCCCAGGGGGCAACTATGGCTACACCTTC
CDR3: CASSLAPGGNYGYTF

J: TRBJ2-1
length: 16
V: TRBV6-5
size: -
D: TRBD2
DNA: TGTGCCAGCAGTTACTCTTTTAGCGGGGGGAGGAATGAGCAGTTCTTC
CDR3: CASSYSFSGGRNEQFF

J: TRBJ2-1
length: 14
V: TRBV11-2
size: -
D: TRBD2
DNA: TGTGCCAGCAGCTTTCGGACTAGCGGGAATGAGCAGTTCTTC
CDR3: CASSFRTSGNEQFF

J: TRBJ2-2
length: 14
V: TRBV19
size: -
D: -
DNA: TGTGCCAGTAGTATCCGGGATGGAACCGGGGAGCTGTTTTTT
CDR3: CASSIRDGTGELFF

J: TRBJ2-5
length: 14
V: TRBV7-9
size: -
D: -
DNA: TGTGCCAGCAGCTTATATCTTGAACAAGAGACCCAGTACTTC
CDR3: CASSLYLEQETQYF